The subject of this entry is one T cell receptor beta chain. These data originate in a study of blood T cell repertoires in COVID-19. Study context: The United States, Italy and Spain provided the acute and convalescent COVID-19 samples. PBMCs, B-cell-depleted T cells, or T cells provided the cDNA or gDNA that made up the material.

V was trimmed by 0 bases and J by 2 bases, leaving 11 bases between them. Germline values: CDR1 MNHNY, CDR2 SVGAGI (reference sequence). The CDR3 spans 15 residues. Authors' processing steps: Amplification of reference gene primers was used by the study to estimate nucleated cell counts. The method was immunoSEQ multiplex PCR; TCRdb's version includes in-frame clones alone and lacks a portion of them. That table gives V, J and clone size, and the DNA gave D and trimming. The table shows 150,000 to 200,000 clones, with 70% to 90% occurring only once. The sequence was obtained from a man aged 45-65 years with active or convalescent COVID-19. Sequencing was carried out using peripheral blood. The rearrangement links TRBV6-6 to TRBJ2-7; weak D call: TRBD1 (6 bases). This CDR3 is CASSYSGTFPYEQYF. CDR3 bases: TGTGCCAGCAGTTACTCAGGGACATTCCCCTACGAGCAGTACTTC.